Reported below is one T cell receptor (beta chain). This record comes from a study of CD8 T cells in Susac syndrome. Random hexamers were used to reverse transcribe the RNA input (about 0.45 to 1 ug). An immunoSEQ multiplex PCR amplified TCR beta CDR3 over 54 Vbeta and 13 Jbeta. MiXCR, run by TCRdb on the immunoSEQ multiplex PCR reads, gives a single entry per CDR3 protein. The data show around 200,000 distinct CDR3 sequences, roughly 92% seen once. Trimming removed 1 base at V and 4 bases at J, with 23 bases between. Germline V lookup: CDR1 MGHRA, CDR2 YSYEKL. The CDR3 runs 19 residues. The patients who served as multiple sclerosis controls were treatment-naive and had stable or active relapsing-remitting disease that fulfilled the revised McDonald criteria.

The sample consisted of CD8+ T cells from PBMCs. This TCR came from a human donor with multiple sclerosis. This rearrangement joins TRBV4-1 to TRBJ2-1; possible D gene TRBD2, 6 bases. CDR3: CASSQGSPLANTAYNEQFF. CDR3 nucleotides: TGCGCCAGCAGCCAAGGGTCCCCACTAGCCAATACCGCATACAATGAGCAGTTCTTC.